The 31 T cell receptor beta chains reported below all come from one sample, sequenced in a study of blood T cells in healthy people across ages. Sample-barcoded 5' priming and a J-beta primer mix drove a second PCR of roughly 6 to 12 cycles. TCRdb recomputed calls from the 5' RACE reads with MiXCR, one row per CDR3 protein. The sample records 850,000 to 950,000 distinct CDR3 sequences, under 35% being singletons. The sample consisted of blood. All receptors come from a woman of 80 years or more in good health.

As regards this clonotype: This may be a read error: a much more frequent sequence differs by one nucleotide. V usage is TRBV20-1 and J usage is TRBJ1-2; the D gene is possibly TRBD1 (6 bases). The CDR3 contains 14 residues. In germline, CDR1 is DFQATT, CDR2 SNEGSKA (reference sequence). CDR3 in DNA: TGCAGAGCTAGAACCGACCGGGGGCCCTATGGCTACACCTTC. Amino acids: CRARTDRGPYGYTF.

The rearrangement uses TRBV18 and TRBJ1-1, with D perhaps matching TRBD1 (5 bases). V was cut by 2 bases and J by 1 base, with 8 bases left in between. CDR3 length equals 14 residues. Germline loops: CDR1 KGHSH, CDR2 LQKENI. The CDR3 protein is CASSPAGANTEAFF. In DNA form, the CDR3 reads TGTGCCAGCTCACCAGCCGGGGCGAACACTGAAGCTTTCTTT. Looking up the rest from reference TRBV18 and TRBJ1-1 gives the full variable domain: NAGVMQNPRHLVRRRGQEARLRCSPMKGHSHVYWYRQLPEEGLKFMVYLQKENIIDESGMPKERFSAEFPKEGPSILRIQQVVRGDSAAYFCASSPAGANTEAFFGQGTRLTVV.

The V gene is TRBV4-2, the J gene TRBJ2-7; D may be TRBD1 or TRBD2 (5 bases each). The J call may be faulty, since TRBJ2-5 better matches the DNA end. This CDR3 comprises 15 residues. Per germline, CDR1 LGHNA and CDR2 YNFKEQ. The CDR3 is CASSPTGASMKTQYF. CDR3 DNA sequence: TGTGCCAGCAGCCCGACCGGGGCTAGCATGAAGACCCAGTACTTC.

This clonotype was counted at least ten times. The chain joins TRBV18 to TRBJ2-3; no clear D gene. The CDR3 has 10 amino acids. Germline loops: CDR1 KGHSH, CDR2 LQKENI. V was cut by 4 bases and J by 5 bases, with 1 base left in between. The CDR3 loop reads CASSQDTQYF. The CDR3 DNA sequence: TGTGCCAGCTCACAAGATACGCAGTATTTT.

The genes are TRBV7-9 and TRBJ1-2, with 10 bases that match TRBD1. Germline-derived CDR1 and CDR2 are SEHNR and FQNEAQ (reference sequence). With 2 bases clipped from V and 3 bases from J, the junction kept 6 bases outside the gene matches. This CDR3 contains 16 residues. CDR3 in DNA: TGTGCCAGCAGCTTACTGGGGGGGACAGGGGACTATGGCTACACCTTC. Protein sequence: CASSLLGGTGDYGYTF.

Comments on this clonotype: Being one base from a much bigger clone, this may be a read error. V usage is TRBV11-2 and J usage is TRBJ2-4; D possibly corresponds to TRBD2 (5 bases). The ends were cut back, 4 bases at V and 2 bases at J, with 15 bases in the middle. This CDR3 comprises 16 residues. Looked up from germline, CDR1 is SGHAT and CDR2 is FQNNGV. The CDR3 is CASSSHGELTKNIQYF. The CDR3 DNA is TGTGCCAGCAGCTCACACGGGGAGCTAACCAAAAACATTCAGTACTTC.

This clonotype was seen repeatedly, ten times or more. This sequence joins TRBV24-1 and TRBJ2-1; the D gene could be TRBD1 or TRBD2 (5 bases each). V dropped 8 bases and J dropped 5 bases, with 12 bases sitting between them. The CDR3 consists of 13 residues. Germline V gene lookup returns CDR1 KGHDR and CDR2 SFDVKD. CDR3: CATMRGVDNEQFF. CDR3 in DNA: TGTGCCACCATGAGAGGGGTTGACAATGAGCAGTTCTTC.

The table lists this clonotype with a few counts. The chain carries TRBV3-1 and TRBJ2-7; the D gene is possibly TRBD1 (5 bases). The V end was cut by 2 bases, the J end by 12 bases, with 11 bases between. The CDR3 sequence is 11 residues long. The germline V gene encodes CDR1 LGHDT and CDR2 YNNKEL (reference sequence). The CDR3 reads CASSQQGAVYF. CDR3 in DNA: TGTGCCAGCAGCCAACAAGGGGCGGTGTACTTC.

This clonotype showed up many times. The chain recombines TRBV6-2 or TRBV6-3 with TRBJ2-7; TRBD2 matches 9 bases. The CDR3 extends over 13 amino acids. Germline V gene sequence: CDR1 MNHEY, CDR2 SVGEGT. V shed 11 bases, J shed 7 bases, and the junction held 12 bases outside the gene matches. The DNA of the CDR3 is TGTGCCTCAGGGGCTAGCGGGATGAAGGAGCAGTACTTC. It yields the protein CASGASGMKEQYF.

The chain couples TRBV9 to TRBJ2-1; the D is unclear. There are 12 residues in the CDR3. V was shortened by 1 base and J by 6 bases, with 5 bases between the two germline ends. Germline assignment: CDR1 SGDLS and CDR2 YYNGEE. In DNA form, the CDR3 reads TGTGCCAGCAGCGTACACGGCAATGAGCAGTTCTTC. Translation: CASSVHGNEQFF.

Details on this clonotype: Since a much larger clone is just one base distant, this may be a read error. The V and J genes are TRBV20-1 and TRBJ1-5; no definite D call. With 5 bases removed from V and 1 base from J, the gap between germline ends came to 21 bases. The CDR3 is made up of 17 amino acids. CDR1 is DFQATT and CDR2 is SNEGSKA in the germline V gene (reference sequence). The CDR3 nucleotides read TGCAGTGCTCTCCGCGGACGGGCACTTGGAAGCAATCAGCCCCAGCATTTT. Protein: CSALRGRALGSNQPQHF.

This clonotype was detected ten times or more. The CDR3 loop is CSAKHWASGPMSSYNEQYF. In DNA, the CDR3 is TGCAGTGCGAAACATTGGGCTAGCGGGCCCATGAGCTCCTACAATGAGCAGTACTTC. The rearrangement uses TRBV20-1 and TRBJ2-1; 8 bases agree with TRBD2. Judging by the DNA end, TRBJ2-7 fits better; the J call may be wrong. The CDR3 covers 19 residues. CDR1 is DFQATT and CDR2 is SNEGSKA in the germline V gene (reference sequence).

V gene TRBV29-1 combines with J gene TRBJ2-3; 14 nucleotides align to TRBD2. Unmatched junction bases numbered 7, after V lost 6 bases and J lost 2 bases. CDR3 length equals 16 residues. Germline loops: CDR1 SQVTM, CDR2 ANQGSEA. CDR3 protein: CSVQRTSGRPTDTQYF. CDR3 nucleotide sequence: TGCAGCGTCCAGAGGACTAGCGGGAGGCCCACAGATACGCAGTATTTT.

V usage is TRBV25-1 and J usage is TRBJ2-5; D is tentatively TRBD1 or TRBD2 (5 bases each). The CDR3 totals 13 residues. Trimming removed 8 bases from V and 11 bases from J, with 21 bases in between. Germline values: CDR1 MGHDK, CDR2 SYGVNS. CDR3 nucleotides: TGTGCCAGCCTCCCTGGGGCGGGCGATGAGCAGTACTTC. Protein product: CASLPGAGDEQYF.

Worth noting for this clonotype: A read error is possible here, since a much larger clone lies one base away. J is TRBJ1-2 and V is TRBV5-1, with D possibly matching TRBD1 (5 bases). The CDR3 is made up of 12 amino acids. The germline V gene encodes CDR1 SGHRS and CDR2 YFSETQ. The chain's CDR3 is CASRRDAYGCTF. CDR3 nucleotide sequence: TGCGCCAGCAGGCGGGACGCTTATGGCTGCACCTTC. The complete variable domain, with remaining parts taken from reference TRBV5-1 and TRBJ1-2, reads KAGVTQTPRYLIKTRGQQVTLSCSPISGHRSVSWYQQTPGQGLQFLFEYFSETQRNKGNFPGRFSGRQFSNSRSEMNVSTLELGDSALYLCASRRDAYGCTFGSGTRLTVV.

This clonotype was seen a handful of times. This chain links TRBV20-1 with TRBJ2-1; D may be TRBD2 (5 bases). CDR1 DFQATT and CDR2 SNEGSKA come from the germline V gene (reference sequence). V gave up 5 bases and J gave up 11 bases, with 10 bases separating them. The CDR3 length is 10 residues. Written as DNA, the CDR3 is TGCAGTGCTGGGAGAGCTAAGCAGTTCTTC. Its translation: CSAGRAKQFF.

This clonotype was counted only a few times. This may be a read error, as it is one base from a much larger clone. The V and J genes are TRBV20-1 and TRBJ2-1, with D perhaps TRBD2 (7 bases). The J call may be wrong; the DNA end is better matched by TRBJ2-7. CDR3 length: 17 amino acids. The V gene's germline CDR1 is DFQATT and CDR2 SNEGSKA (reference sequence). The CDR3 region has the DNA TGCAGTGCTAGAGGTCTAGGTAGGGGGGGGTCCTACAATGAGCAGTACTTC. The encoded protein is CSARGLGRGGSYNEQYF.

In its sample, this clonotype was seen many times. The chain recombines TRBV20-1 with TRBJ1-2, with D possibly matching TRBD1 (5 bases). CDR3 length equals 12 residues. The V gene lost 5 bases and the J gene lost 7 bases, with 14 bases spanning the gap. Per germline, CDR1 DFQATT and CDR2 SNEGSKA (reference sequence). CDR3 region: CSAPQGAGGYTF. CDR3 sequence (DNA): TGCAGTGCTCCCCAGGGAGCTGGTGGCTACACCTTC.

This clonotype has only a few counts. The chain carries TRBV5-4 and TRBJ2-3; 11 nucleotides agree with TRBD1. J lost 0 bases, V lost 0 bases, and 3 bases had no gene match. There are 17 residues in the CDR3. CDR1 is SGHNT, CDR2 YYREEE, per germline (reference sequence). CDR3 nucleotides: TGTGCCAGCAGCTTGGCGGACAGGGGGCTTAGCACAGATACGCAGTATTTT. It specifies CASSLADRGLSTDTQYF.

This clonotype has a handful of counts. The genes are TRBV12-3 or TRBV12-4 and TRBJ2-2, with 8 bases identical to TRBD1. V lost 6 bases and J lost 7; bases outside the gene matches: 10. This CDR3 spans 15 amino acids. The CDR3 protein is CASRWGQVLIGELFF. For the CDR3, the DNA is TGTGCCAGCAGGTGGGGACAGGTCCTAATCGGGGAGCTGTTTTTT.

This chain connects TRBV3-1 to TRBJ2-2; 7 bases agree with TRBD2. The CDR3 loop spans 16 amino acids. CDR1 and CDR2 (germline): LGHDT, YNNKEL (reference sequence). The ends lost 6 bases at V and 3 bases at J; junction bases unmatched: 10. CDR3 loop: CASRLNRDYYTGELFF. The CDR3 nucleotides read TGTGCCAGCAGACTTAACCGGGACTACTACACCGGGGAGCTGTTTTTT.

This clonotype was recorded at least ten times. The V gene is TRBV28, the J gene TRBJ2-7, with D possibly TRBD1 on 5 matching bases. CDR3 length: 16 residues. V lost 2 bases, J lost 0 bases, and 14 bases lay in between. Germline V gene sequence: CDR1 MDHEN, CDR2 SYDVKM. CDR3 sequence: CASSLGVRGLSYEQYF. CDR3 nucleotides: TGTGCCAGCAGTTTAGGGGTAAGGGGTCTCTCCTACGAGCAGTACTTC.

This clonotype appeared once. The chain couples TRBV7-9 to TRBJ1-2; no clear D. The CDR3 length is 14 residues. V gave up 5 bases and J gave up 4 bases, with 14 bases separating them. Per the germline V gene, CDR1 is SEHNR and CDR2 is FQNEAQ (reference sequence). As DNA, the CDR3 is TGTGCCAGCAGCACCATAGCCGGTGGCTATGGCTACACCTTC. Translated: CASSTIAGGYGYTF.

This clonotype occurred once. This CDR3 reads CASSLGRGHSYEQYF. In nucleotides, the CDR3 is TGTGCCAGCAGTTTGGGGCGGGGGCACTCCTACGAGCAGTACTTC. The rearrangement uses TRBV12-3 or TRBV12-4 and TRBJ2-7, with a weak D call TRBD2 (7 bases). The germline V and J ends were trimmed by 3 bases and 0 bases, with 12 bases remaining between them. CDR3 size: 15 residues.

This clonotype has ten or more counts. The V call is TRBV7-2, the J call TRBJ2-1, with D unresolved. Germline V CDR1 and CDR2: SGHTA, FQGNSA. This CDR3 contains 16 residues. Trimming shortened V by 0 bases and J by 0 bases, and 9 bases separated the two germline ends. This CDR3 is CASSLAADISYNEQFF. The CDR3 DNA reads TGTGCCAGCAGCTTAGCGGCAGATATCTCCTACAATGAGCAGTTCTTC.

This chain joins TRBV7-2 and TRBJ2-7; D gene unclear. CDR1 and CDR2 from the germline V gene are SGHTA and FQGNSA. The CDR3 runs 14 residues. The ends were cut back, 5 bases at V and 0 bases at J, with 11 bases in the middle. CDR3 sequence (DNA): TGTGCCAGCAGCCCCAGACGGAACTCCTACGAGCAGTACTTC. Amino acid sequence: CASSPRRNSYEQYF.

V and J are TRBV4-2 and TRBJ2-1, with D tentatively TRBD1 or TRBD2 (5 bases each). This CDR3 comprises 17 residues. The V gene's germline CDR1 is LGHNA and CDR2 YNFKEQ. Trimming took 3 bases from V and 5 from J, leaving 20 bases between them. The chain's CDR3 is CASSQGTGTKAHNEQFF. In nucleotides, the CDR3 is TGTGCCAGCAGCCAGGGTACCGGGACGAAAGCCCACAATGAGCAGTTCTTC.

At least ten counts were recorded for this clonotype. The CDR3 sequence is CASSLAVGGDGNQPQHF. The DNA of the CDR3 is TGTGCCAGCAGCTTAGCGGTGGGGGGCGACGGCAATCAGCCCCAGCATTTT. This rearrangement joins TRBV7-2 to TRBJ1-5, with D tentatively TRBD1 (6 bases). The V gene lost 0 bases and the J gene lost 2 bases, with 14 bases spanning the gap. Per germline, CDR1 SGHTA and CDR2 FQGNSA. The CDR3 runs to 17 residues.

About this clonotype: A single base separates this from a much larger clone, so it may be a read error. The rearrangement links TRBV6-1 to TRBJ2-7; 12 nucleotides agree with TRBD1. The CDR3 extends over 16 amino acids. V was pared by 6 bases and J by 3 bases, with 9 bases of the junction left unmatched. Germline CDR1 is MNHNS and CDR2 is SASEGT. CDR3 sequence: CASSNTGTGGIYEQYF. The DNA of the CDR3 is TGTGCCAGCAGCAACACCGGGACAGGGGGCATCTACGAGCAGTACTTC.

Comments on this clonotype: A much larger clone differs from this one at a single base, so this may be a read error. This sequence joins TRBV14 and TRBJ2-1; D gene ambiguous. CDR3 size: 13 residues. CDR1 SGHDN and CDR2 FVKESK come from the germline V gene. The CDR3 loop is CASSPLGWNEQLF. CDR3 bases: TGTGCCAGCAGCCCTCTTGGGTGGAATGAGCAGTTATTC.

The J gene is TRBJ1-5, the V gene TRBV2; 7 bases are a match to TRBD1. V lost 5 bases and J lost 5; bases outside the gene matches: 6. The CDR3 is made up of 14 amino acids. Germline CDR1 reads SNHLY; CDR2 reads FYNNEI. The CDR3 DNA reads as TGTGCCAGCAGTAGGGACAGCCCGTATCAGCCCCAGCATTTT. Protein: CASSRDSPYQPQHF.